Each of the 21 T cell receptor beta chains below was sequenced from the same sample in a study of blood T cell repertoires in COVID-19. TCRdb keeps only in-frame clones here, not all; method: immunoSEQ multiplex PCR. This table has 200,000 to 300,000 clones, around 79% appearing once. The sequencing sample was made of peripheral blood. These receptors were taken from a woman of 80 years or more with acute or convalescent COVID-19.

The chain combines TRBV2 with TRBJ2-5; D not resolved. With 4 bases removed from V and 1 base from J, the gap between germline ends came to 7 bases. This CDR3 comprises 13 residues. The V gene's germline CDR1 is SNHLY and CDR2 FYNNEI. CDR3 sequence (DNA): TGTGCCAGCAGTGTAAACAGCCAAGAGACCCAGTACTTC. Amino acids: CASSVNSQETQYF. Full variable domain (missing parts from reference TRBV2 and TRBJ2-5): EPEVTQTPSHQVTQMGQEVILRCVPISNHLYFYWYRQILGQKVEFLVSFYNNEISEKSEIFDDQFSVERPDGSNFTLKIRSTKLEDSAMYFCASSVNSQETQYFGPGTRLLVL.

The chain is built from TRBV3-1 (or the pseudogene TRBV3-2) and TRBJ1-6, with 11 bases identical to TRBD1. There are 16 residues in the CDR3. The V and J ends lost 2 bases and 9 bases, in that order; junction bases with no gene match: 6. Germline V CDR1 and CDR2: LGHDT, YNNKEL (reference sequence). CDR3 nucleotides: TGTGCCAGCAGCCAATATGGACAGGGGGCGGTTTCACCCCTCCACTTT. It specifies CASSQYGQGAVSPLHF.

This rearrangement joins TRBV6-5 to TRBJ1-2; perhaps TRBD1 as D (6 bases). From germline, CDR1 is MNHEY and CDR2 SVGAGI. The CDR3 covers 14 residues. With 7 bases removed from V and 4 bases from J, the gap between germline ends came to 16 bases. The DNA for the CDR3 is TGTGCCAGCACTGGAACAGGGATGAGCTATGGCTACACCTTC. Protein: CASTGTGMSYGYTF.

This clone was observed a few times. This rearrangement joins TRBV5-4 to TRBJ2-1, with D maybe TRBD2 (5 bases). Trimming removed 4 bases at V and 9 bases at J, with 11 bases between. CDR1 and CDR2 (germline): SGHNT, YYREEE (reference sequence). The CDR3 consists of 12 residues. CDR3 coding DNA: TGTGCCAGCAGCGCTACTAGGGTTGAGCAGTTCTTC. Its translation: CASSATRVEQFF. The variable domain in full, with the rest retrieved from reference TRBV5-4 and TRBJ2-1, is ETGVTQSPTHLIKTRGQQVTLRCSSQSGHNTVSWYQQALGQGPQFIFQYYREEENGRGNFPPRFSGLQFPNYSSELNVNALELDDSALYLCASSATRVEQFFGPGTRLTVL.

The genes are TRBV6-2 or TRBV6-3 and TRBJ2-7; the D gene is possibly TRBD2 (6 bases). Germline CDR1 MNHEY, CDR2 SVGEGT. The V and J ends lost 4 bases and 2 bases respectively, with 15 bases between them. The CDR3 extends over 15 amino acids. In nucleotides, the CDR3 is TGTGCCAGCAGTTCGCGGGAAACGCCTACCTACGAGCAGTACTTC. Translation: CASSSRETPTYEQYF.

The J gene is TRBJ2-1, the V gene TRBV7-9; the match to TRBD2 covers 8 bases. The V segment lost 7 bases and the J segment 7 bases; nucleotides outside the gene matches: 12. Germline V gene sequence: CDR1 SEHNR, CDR2 FQNEAQ (reference sequence). There are 15 residues in the CDR3. CDR3 coding DNA: TGTGCCAGCACCATCCCCAGCGGGAGAGTGAATGAGCAGTTCTTC. Protein product: CASTIPSGRVNEQFF.

This clone has a single count. This rearrangement joins TRBV27 to TRBJ2-6; a weak D match, TRBD1 (5 bases). This CDR3 spans 18 amino acids. Germline loops: CDR1 MNHEY, CDR2 SMNVEV (reference sequence). V dropped 5 bases and J dropped 0 bases, with 17 bases sitting between them. The CDR3 DNA reads as TGTGCCAGCAGTGACAGAAGCTTAGCTCTCTCTGGGGCCAACGTCCTGACTTTC. Translating it yields CASSDRSLALSGANVLTF.

The V call is TRBV5-4, the J call TRBJ2-3; 10 bases are a match to TRBD1. CDR1 SGHNT and CDR2 YYREEE come from the germline V gene (reference sequence). V lost 4 bases and J lost 1; bases outside the gene matches: 6. The CDR3 has 16 amino acids. In DNA, the CDR3 is TGTGCCAGCAGCCCAGACAGGGGGCGCGGCACAGATACGCAGTATTTT. Protein: CASSPDRGRGTDTQYF.

The V call is TRBV4-1, the J call TRBJ2-2; TRBD2 is a possible D gene (5 bases). Trimming stripped 5 bases from V and 7 bases from J, with 14 bases between. Per germline, CDR1 MGHRA and CDR2 YSYEKL. This CDR3 spans 14 amino acids. CDR3 nucleotides: TGCGCCAGCAGCTTGAGGGATTGGGTCGGGGAGCTGTTTTTT. It encodes CASSLRDWVGELFF.

This clone has a count of ten or more. CDR3 region: CSASLRLGVNTEAFF. The CDR3 DNA reads TGCAGTGCTAGTTTAAGGCTCGGAGTGAACACTGAAGCTTTCTTT. The chain carries TRBV20-1 and TRBJ1-1, with D unresolved. Germline loops: CDR1 DFQATT, CDR2 SNEGSKA (reference sequence). The CDR3 is made up of 15 amino acids. V was shortened by 3 bases and J by 0 bases, with 14 bases between the two germline ends.

V gene TRBV5-1 combines with J gene TRBJ2-1; 13 bases agree with TRBD2. The CDR3 contains 19 residues. The trim removed 3 bases at V and 2 bases at J, leaving 11 bases unmatched. Germline V gene sequence: CDR1 SGHRS, CDR2 YFSETQ. CDR3 loop: CASSSPGLAGKATYNEQFF. In DNA form, the CDR3 reads TGCGCCAGCAGCTCCCCGGGACTAGCGGGAAAGGCCACCTACAATGAGCAGTTCTTC.

The chain joins TRBV10-3 to TRBJ1-5, with 11 positions matching TRBD1. The CDR3 spans 12 residues. V was pared by 10 bases and J by 7 bases, with 3 bases of the junction left unmatched. Germline CDR1 ENHRY, CDR2 SYGVKD. The CDR3 protein is CATGQGAQPQHF. The DNA of the CDR3 is TGTGCCACCGGACAGGGGGCCCAGCCCCAGCATTTT.

This chain joins TRBV21-1 and TRBJ2-4; the table calls TRBD2, which could not be checked here. TRBV21-1 is described as a pseudogene. CDR3 length equals 15 residues. CDR3 region: CTGHSGRRAKNIQYF. The CDR3 bases are TGTACGGGCCACAGCGGCCGGCGGGCCAAAAACATTCAGTACTTC.

This chain links TRBV2 with TRBJ1-2; 8 nucleotides line up with TRBD1. V trimming: 6 bases; J trimming: 8 bases; junction bases outside the gene matches: 8. The CDR3 contains 13 residues. The germline V gene has CDR1 SNHLY and CDR2 FYNNEI. The CDR3: CASSRTGREGYTF. CDR3 bases: TGTGCCAGCAGCAGGACAGGGAGAGAAGGCTACACCTTC.

The CDR3 DNA follows: TGTGCCAGCAGCCGCGGATCCCGGAGCTCAAGGGGCGGGGAGCTGTTTTTT. Protein sequence: CASSRGSRSSRGGELFF. V usage is TRBV27 and J usage is TRBJ2-2; weak D call: TRBD1 (5 bases). V was pared by 6 bases and J by 7 bases, with 24 bases between. This CDR3 has 17 amino acids. CDR1 is MNHEY and CDR2 is SMNVEV in the germline V gene (reference sequence).

This clone has just a few counts. The chain has TRBV12-3 or TRBV12-4 and TRBJ2-5, with D possibly matching TRBD2 (5 bases). V lost 1 base and J 10 bases, leaving 7 bases between the germline ends. This CDR3 comprises 11 residues. CDR3 DNA sequence: TGTGCCAGCAGTTTAGGAGAGGGCCAGTACTTC. Translation: CASSLGEGQYF.

V and J are TRBV11-2 and TRBJ2-1, with 8 bases identical to TRBD2. Unmatched junction bases numbered 6, after V lost 8 bases and J lost 3 bases. Germline V gene data show CDR1 as SGHAT and CDR2 as FQNNGV. The CDR3 has 14 residues. The CDR3 DNA reads TGTGCCAGCCGGGGGGGACACCACTACAATGAGCAGTTCTTC. It yields the protein CASRGGHHYNEQFF.

About this clone: The same CDR3 is also encoded by other DNA sequences in this sample. The chain links TRBV2 to TRBJ1-4, with a weak D call TRBD1 (6 bases). The ends were cut back, 2 bases at V and 8 bases at J, with 12 bases in the middle. CDR1 SNHLY and CDR2 FYNNEI come from the germline V gene. The length of the CDR3 is 14 residues. This chain's CDR3 is CASSESTGREKLFF. In DNA, the CDR3 is TGTGCCAGCAGTGAAAGCACAGGGCGGGAAAAACTGTTTTTT.

The genes are TRBV12-3 or TRBV12-4 and TRBJ1-1, with unresolved D. This CDR3 has 13 residues. V lost 4 bases to trimming and J lost 1 base, with 7 bases between them. The CDR3 loop is CASSSPGNTEAFF. In DNA, the CDR3 is TGTGCCAGCAGTTCCCCAGGGAACACTGAAGCTTTCTTT.

The V and J genes are TRBV2 and TRBJ1-2; a possible D gene is TRBD1 (6 bases). V dropped 5 bases and J dropped 6 bases, with 13 bases sitting between them. The germline V gene has CDR1 SNHLY and CDR2 FYNNEI. The CDR3 has 13 amino acids. In nucleotides, the CDR3 is TGTGCCAGCAGTTACAGGGAGACAGATGGCTACACCTTC. Residues: CASSYRETDGYTF.

This clone was counted between two and nine times. This chain connects TRBV6-5 to TRBJ1-6, with TRBD1 as a possible D gene (6 bases). The germline CDR1 and CDR2 sequences are MNHEY and SVGAGI. This CDR3 contains 15 residues. Trimming left V 4 bases short and J 7 bases short, with 14 bases between. The CDR3 protein is CASSWGQRGNSPLHF. The CDR3 nucleotides are TGTGCCAGCAGTTGGGGGCAAAGGGGAAATTCACCCCTCCACTTT.